These T cell receptor beta chains were read from a single sample in a study of blood T cell repertoires in COVID-19. Repertoires were generated with immunoSEQ multiplex PCR, while TCRdb's copy carries only in-frame clones and drops some. Of roughly 160,000 clones listed, around 82% were seen once; the top ten hold approximately 10%. The sequenced sample consisted of peripheral blood. Source of these receptors: a man between 65 and 85 years old with active or convalescent COVID-19. The CDR3 runs from the conserved cysteine through the conserved F or W. Fields, in order: J gene, V gene, CDR3 length, clone size, D gene, CDR3 DNA, CDR3 protein. D genes are given only for firm matches. The listing skips clone size in some rows; elsewhere it reads once, few, many or a size class.

TRBJ1-2 | TRBV28 | 13 | NA | NA | TGTGCCAGCAGTCCCACACCTAACTATGGCTACACCTTC | CASSPTPNYGYTF
TRBJ2-7 | TRBV7-2 | 12 | NA | NA | TGTGCCAGCAGCTTAGCGCTACCCGAGCAGTACTTC | CASSLALPEQYF
TRBJ2-5 | TRBV7-6 | 15 | NA | TRBD2 | TGTGCCAGCAGCTGGACTAGCGGGTTCCAAGAGACCCAGTACTTC | CASSWTSGFQETQYF
TRBJ2-1 | TRBV7-2 | 14 | NA | TRBD2 | TGTGCCAGCAGCCGCCGGGGGGGCCTAGGTGAGCAGTTCTTC | CASSRRGGLGEQFF
TRBJ1-3 | TRBV25-1 | 17 | few | NA | TGTGCCAGCAGCCACTCCTCTCCACGCTTCTCTGGAAACACCATATATTTT | CASSHSSPRFSGNTIYF
TRBJ1-5 | TRBV18 | 15 | NA | NA | TGTGCCAGCTCACCACAGGGGAATAGCAATCAGCCCCAGCATTTT | CASSPQGNSNQPQHF
TRBJ2-1 | TRBV7-3 | 17 | NA | NA | TGTGCCAGCAGCCCTGGGGGCGCGGGAGTGTCCTACAATGAGCAGTTCTTC | CASSPGGAGVSYNEQFF
TRBJ1-1 | TRBV5-1 | 14 | once | NA | TGCGCCAGCAGCTTGATTGGCGGGAACACTGAAGCTTTCTTT | CASSLIGGNTEAFF
TRBJ2-3 | TRBV6-6 | 14 | NA | NA | TGTGCCAGCAGTTACGTCAGGGTGACAGATACGCAGTATTTT | CASSYVRVTDTQYF
TRBJ1-2 | TRBV4-3 | 15 | NA | NA | TGCGCCAGCAGCCAAGATCGAGGCAACCCGAGGTCCTACACCTTC | CASSQDRGNPRSYTF
TRBJ1-1 | TRBV6-2/TRBV6-3 | 14 | NA | NA | TGTGCCAGCAGTTACTCAGGGGGGAACACTGAAGCTTTCTTT | CASSYSGGNTEAFF
TRBJ2-1 | TRBV23-1 | 16 | NA | TRBD1 | TGCGCCAGCAGTCAATCTTACAGGGGCTCCTACAATGAGCAGTTCTTC | CASSQSYRGSYNEQFF
TRBJ1-2 | TRBV28 | 13 | NA | NA | TGTGCCAGCATCTCGGACAGAAACGCTGGCTACACCTTC | CASISDRNAGYTF
TRBJ2-7 | TRBV27 | 14 | once | TRBD1 | TGTGCCAGCAGTCCTAGACAGGGCGAGGGCGAGCAGTACTTC | CASSPRQGEGEQYF
TRBJ1-4 | TRBV14 | 15 | NA | NA | TGTGCCAGCAGCCGCGCCCGGTTTGCTAATGAAAAACTGTTTTTT | CASSRARFANEKLFF
TRBJ1-2 | TRBV4-1 | 20 | NA | TRBD1 | TGCGCCAGCAGCCAAGTCCTGGGGGGGACAGGGGTAGGTGGTTACTATGGCTACACCTTC | CASSQVLGGTGVGGYYGYTF
TRBJ1-1 | TRBV5-1 | 13 | few | NA | TGCGCCAGCAGCGGCGGGATGAACACTGAAGCTTTCTTT | CASSGGMNTEAFF
TRBJ1-1 | TRBV18 | 15 | once | NA | TGTGCCAGCTCACCTTTGGGCCTGGGAGACACTGAAGCTTTCTTT | CASSPLGLGDTEAFF
TRBJ1-2 | TRBV2 | 12 | NA | NA | TGTGCCAGCGTCCCTGGGGGGTCTGGCTACACCTTC | CASVPGGSGYTF
TRBJ2-5 | TRBV19 | 14 | NA | NA | TGTGCCAGTAGCGCGACTAGGAGCGGAGAGACCCAGTACTTC | CASSATRSGETQYF
TRBJ1-2 | TRBV18 | 15 | once | TRBD1 | TGTGCCAGCTCACCATCCGGGACAGGGGTTAATGGCTACACCTTC | CASSPSGTGVNGYTF
TRBJ2-2 | TRBV29-1 | 12 | NA | NA | TGCAGCGTTGCAGGGGTAACCGGGGAGCTGTTTTTT | CSVAGVTGELFF
TRBJ2-7 | TRBV7-3 | 15 | NA | TRBD1 | TGTGCCAGCAGCTCTACCGGGACAGGGGCCTACGAGCAGTACTTC | CASSSTGTGAYEQYF
TRBJ2-7 | TRBV28 | 14 | once | NA | TGTGCCAGCAGTTTAGGACAGCCCACGAGCGAGCAGTACTTC | CASSLGQPTSEQYF
TRBJ1-4 | TRBV15 | 16 | NA | TRBD1 | TGTGCCACCAGCATCGGCAGGGGGGTCGGTAATGAAAAACTGTTTTTT | CATSIGRGVGNEKLFF
TRBJ1-5 | TRBV6-2/TRBV6-3 | 16 | few | TRBD1 | TGTGCCAGCAGTTACACAAGGACAGGGGAAAATCAGCCCCAGCATTTT | CASSYTRTGENQPQHF
TRBJ1-5 | TRBV27 | 14 | NA | NA | TGTGCCAGCAGTTTATACACCACCAATCAGCCCCAGCATTTT | CASSLYTTNQPQHF
TRBJ2-1 | TRBV2 | 11 | NA | NA | TGTGCCAGCAGCTATTACAATGAGCAGTTCTTC | CASSYYNEQFF
TRBJ2-7 | TRBV14 | 16 | NA | TRBD1 | TGTGCCAGCAGCCAAGATTGGACAGGCGAACCTTACGAGCAGTACTTC | CASSQDWTGEPYEQYF
TRBJ1-5 | TRBV18 | 14 | NA | NA | TGTGCCAGCTCACCGTCAGGGGCAGGTCAGCCCCAGCATTTT | CASSPSGAGQPQHF
TRBJ2-3 | TRBV7-3 | 15 | NA | TRBD2 | TGTGCCAGCAGCCCTAGCGGGGGACCCACAGATACGCAGTATTTT | CASSPSGGPTDTQYF
TRBJ2-7 | TRBV5-1 | 15 | NA | NA | TGCGCCAGCAGCCACGCGCGGGGCAGCTCCTACGAGCAGTACTTC | CASSHARGSSYEQYF
TRBJ2-5 | TRBV29-1 | 13 | NA | TRBD1 | TGCAGCGTTGACACAGGGGCACAAGAGACCCAGTACTTC | CSVDTGAQETQYF
TRBJ2-1 | TRBV9 | 16 | NA | TRBD2 | TGTGCCAGCAGCGTCCTGGGACTAGCGGCGTACAATGAGCAGTTCTTC | CASSVLGLAAYNEQFF
TRBJ2-2 | TRBV18 | 16 | NA | NA | TGTGCCAGCTCACCACCGTCCCGGGACATCACCGGGGAGCTGTTTTTT | CASSPPSRDITGELFF
TRBJ1-6 | TRBV7-9 | 15 | few | NA | TGTGCCAGCAGCTTAGGTTTGGGGGCCGATTCACCCCTCCACTTT | CASSLGLGADSPLHF
TRBJ2-1 | TRBV9 | 15 | NA | NA | TGTGCCAGCAGCGTAGGGGACTCCGAATACAATGAGCAGTTCTTC | CASSVGDSEYNEQFF
TRBJ2-3 | TRBV5-4 | 15 | NA | TRBD2 | TGTGCCAGCAGACTTGGGGAGGGAGGTATAGATACGCAGTATTTT | CASRLGEGGIDTQYF